A selection of T cell receptor beta chains follows, all from one sample in a study of beta chain features in type 1 diabetes. Only in-frame clones appear in the TCRdb table, and some are missing; sequencing was by immunoSEQ multiplex PCR. The table has 250,000 or so clones, just over 20% seen once. Sequencing used naive CD4+ T cells from blood. Receptor source: a woman aged 35 to 49 with type 1 diabetes. Both conserved end residues are part of each CDR3. The order of the fields is V gene, clone size, J gene, D gene, CDR3 DNA, CDR3 protein. A D gene is named only where the DNA matches it firmly. Clone sizes are given selectively: once, few, many, or a class where the clone is expanded.

TRBV9	once	TRBJ2-3	TRBD2	TGTGCCAGCAGCCCCATACCGGGAGGGTGGGGCACAGATACGCAGTATTTT	CASSPIPGGWGTDTQYF
TRBV11-2	NA	TRBJ1-2	NA	TGTGCCAGCAGTCCTACAGGGTTTAACTATGGCTACACCTTC	CASSPTGFNYGYTF
TRBV7-3	NA	TRBJ2-3	NA	TGTGCCAGCAGCTTGGGCGGGTCAGCCAAGGGAGATACGCAGTATTTT	CASSLGGSAKGDTQYF
TRBV30	few	TRBJ1-5	TRBD1	TGTGCCTGGAGTAGGGGACAGGGGTACCAGCCCCAGCATTTT	CAWSRGQGYQPQHF
TRBV27	NA	TRBJ2-1	TRBD2	TGTGCCAGCCAGACTAGCAGCTCCTACAATGAGCAGTTCTTC	CASQTSSSYNEQFF
TRBV18	few	TRBJ1-5	TRBD1	TGTGCCAGCTCACCATTGGACAGGGAAGGTCAGCCCCAGCATTTT	CASSPLDREGQPQHF
TRBV9	NA	TRBJ1-2	NA	TGTGCCAGCTCATCAGGGCAGAGCTATGGCTACACCTTC	CASSSGQSYGYTF
TRBV30	few	TRBJ2-5	NA	TGTGCCTGGAGCTCCGGTGGGACCCAGTACTTC	CAWSSGGTQYF
TRBV2	NA	TRBJ1-2	TRBD1	TGTGCCAGCAGATGGGGACAGGGGGCTCATGGCTACACCTTC	CASRWGQGAHGYTF
TRBV6-6	NA	TRBJ2-5	TRBD2	TGTGCCAGCAGTTTGACTAGCGGGGGTGGGGAGACCCAGTACTTC	CASSLTSGGGETQYF
TRBV28	few	TRBJ2-7	NA	TGTGCCAGCACCAGAGGGGGTAGCTCCTACGAGCAGTACTTC	CASTRGGSSYEQYF
TRBV2	few	TRBJ2-7	NA	TGTGCCAGCTCTGACAGCTTGCCCTACGAGCAGTACTTC	CASSDSLPYEQYF
TRBV7-2	few	TRBJ1-1	NA	TGTGCCAGCAGCTTACTGGAGACGAACACTGAAGCTTTCTTT	CASSLLETNTEAFF
TRBV5-4	few	TRBJ2-3	NA	TGTGCCAGCAGCTTGCTGATGGAGCCGAGCACAGATACGCAGTATTTT	CASSLLMEPSTDTQYF
TRBV4-1	few	TRBJ2-5	TRBD1	TGCGCCAGCAGCCAAAGCAAGGGGGCCCAAGAGACCCAGTACTTC	CASSQSKGAQETQYF
TRBV6-5	NA	TRBJ2-3	NA	TGTGCCAGCAGTTACCGGTGGTCTACCACAGATACGCAGTATTTT	CASSYRWSTTDTQYF
TRBV30	NA	TRBJ2-1	TRBD1	TGTGCCTGGAGTGGACAGGGGAATGAGCAGTTCTTC	CAWSGQGNEQFF
TRBV7-3	few	TRBJ1-2	TRBD1	TGTGCCAGCAGCTTAGACAGGGGTGGCGGCTACACCTTC	CASSLDRGGGYTF
TRBV2	NA	TRBJ2-1	TRBD2	TGTGCCAGCAGTGGTACTAGCGGGATTTACAATGAGCAGTTCTTC	CASSGTSGIYNEQFF
TRBV6-5	NA	TRBJ1-1	NA	TGTGCCAGCAGTCCTCCCTTGGGCGATGGTGCTTTCTTT	CASSPPLGDGAFF
TRBV9	NA	TRBJ2-1	TRBD2	TGTGCCAGCAGCTCAACTAGCGGGGTGTACAATGAGCAGTTCTTC	CASSSTSGVYNEQFF
TRBV28	few	TRBJ2-1	NA	TGTGCCAGCAGTTCCACTAGCAATGAGCAGTTCTTC	CASSSTSNEQFF
TRBV29-1	few	TRBJ2-5	TRBD1	TGCAGCCCCGAGGGGACAGCACAAGAGACCCAGTACTTC	CSPEGTAQETQYF
TRBV7-3	NA	TRBJ1-1	NA	TGTGCCAGCAGCCTCCTCGGTATCCCTGAAGCTTTCTTT	CASSLLGIPEAFF
TRBV29-1	few	TRBJ2-7	NA	TGCAGCGGGGGGGACGGGATAAACGAGCAGTACTTC	CSGGDGINEQYF
TRBV19	few	TRBJ1-4	TRBD1	TGTGCCAGTAGGAGACAGGGAGAAAAACTGTTTTTT	CASRRQGEKLFF
TRBV30	NA	TRBJ2-7	TRBD1	TGTGCCTGGGGGCGGTTAGACAGGGGAGAGCAGTACTTC	CAWGRLDRGEQYF
TRBV19	few	TRBJ2-1	NA	TGTGCCAGTACCATGGTAGGGGCCTACAATGAGCAGTTCTTC	CASTMVGAYNEQFF
TRBV30	few	TRBJ2-7	TRBD1	TGTGCCTGGAGCGGACAGGTCGAGGACGAGCAGTACTTC	CAWSGQVEDEQYF